A selection of T cell receptor beta chains follows, all from one sample in a study of blood T cell repertoires in COVID-19. Sequencing was performed with immunoSEQ multiplex PCR; in TCRdb, only in-frame clones are kept and a portion is missing. The data hold under 130,000 clones, with 70% to 90% observed a single time. Sequenced: peripheral blood. The receptors come from a human donor in a cohort sampled during active COVID-19. The CDR3 runs from the conserved cysteine through the conserved F or W. Each record gives: D gene, V gene, J gene, clone size, CDR3 DNA, CDR3 protein. A D gene is named only where the DNA matches it firmly. Clone size, where shown, is once, few, many, or a class for clones that have expanded.

D gene: TRBD1
V gene: TRBV3-1/TRBV3-2
J gene: TRBJ2-1
clone size: -
CDR3 DNA: TGTGCCAGCAGCCCACCCGGGACAGGGGGCTATGAGCAGTTCTTC
CDR3 protein: CASSPPGTGGYEQFF

D gene: TRBD1
V gene: TRBV6-2/TRBV6-3
J gene: TRBJ2-7
clone size: -
CDR3 DNA: TGTGCCAGCAGTTCGAACATCAAAGGACAGGCCACAAAAGGGTCCGAGCAGTACTTC
CDR3 protein: CASSSNIKGQATKGSEQYF

D gene: TRBD2
V gene: TRBV28
J gene: TRBJ2-5
clone size: -
CDR3 DNA: TGTGCCAGCAGTTACTGGACTAGCGGGAGGCCCTACCAAGAGACCCAGTACTTC
CDR3 protein: CASSYWTSGRPYQETQYF

D gene: TRBD2
V gene: TRBV2
J gene: TRBJ2-1
clone size: -
CDR3 DNA: TGTGCCAGCAGTGCTTTTGGGACTAGCGGGGGTACATCCTACAATGAGCAGTTCTTC
CDR3 protein: CASSAFGTSGGTSYNEQFF

D gene: TRBD1
V gene: TRBV18
J gene: TRBJ1-1
clone size: -
CDR3 DNA: TGTGCCAGCTCACCGGGACAGGGGGGCTTCGGTTTCTTT
CDR3 protein: CASSPGQGGFGFF

D gene: TRBD2
V gene: TRBV4-2
J gene: TRBJ2-3
clone size: -
CDR3 DNA: TGTGCCAGCAGCTACTTCGGGCTAGCGGGGGACCTTACTAGCACAGATACGCAGTATTTT
CDR3 protein: CASSYFGLAGDLTSTDTQYF

D gene: -
V gene: TRBV30
J gene: TRBJ1-2
clone size: -
CDR3 DNA: TGTGCCTGGAGTCTCAGGGATTGGGGAGGCTACACCTTC
CDR3 protein: CAWSLRDWGGYTF

D gene: -
V gene: TRBV2
J gene: TRBJ1-4
clone size: -
CDR3 DNA: TGTGCCAGCAGTGATTCGGCAGGGAGGTTATCGGCTAATGAAAAACTGTTTTTT
CDR3 protein: CASSDSAGRLSANEKLFF

D gene: -
V gene: TRBV30
J gene: TRBJ2-3
clone size: -
CDR3 DNA: TGTGCCTGGAGTAACGCGGGGACTTACACAGATACGCAGTATTTT
CDR3 protein: CAWSNAGTYTDTQYF

D gene: TRBD2
V gene: TRBV14
J gene: TRBJ2-1
clone size: -
CDR3 DNA: TGTGCCAGCAGCCGGGACTTCTTCGGGGGGAATGAGCAGTTCTTC
CDR3 protein: CASSRDFFGGNEQFF

D gene: TRBD1
V gene: TRBV2
J gene: TRBJ1-2
clone size: once
CDR3 DNA: TGTGCCAGCAGTGAAGCGGCCGGGACAGGGACCGGCTATGGCTACACCTTC
CDR3 protein: CASSEAAGTGTGYGYTF

D gene: TRBD1
V gene: TRBV7-9
J gene: TRBJ2-7
clone size: -
CDR3 DNA: TGTGCCAGCAGCTTACGACAGGGTGGACCCGACGAGCAGTACTTC
CDR3 protein: CASSLRQGGPDEQYF

D gene: TRBD2
V gene: TRBV2
J gene: TRBJ2-7
clone size: few
CDR3 DNA: TGTGCCAGCAGGAATGGACTAGCGGGGTTGTCCGGAGTTGAGCAGTACTTC
CDR3 protein: CASRNGLAGLSGVEQYF

D gene: TRBD1
V gene: TRBV24-1
J gene: TRBJ2-1
clone size: -
CDR3 DNA: TGTGCCACCATGGACAGGGTCTACAATGAGCAGTTCTTC
CDR3 protein: CATMDRVYNEQFF

D gene: TRBD2
V gene: TRBV5-1
J gene: TRBJ2-5
clone size: -
CDR3 DNA: TGCGCCAGCAGCGAAGCGGGGGGGCCGGAGACCCAGTACTTC
CDR3 protein: CASSEAGGPETQYF

D gene: -
V gene: TRBV25-1
J gene: TRBJ1-2
clone size: -
CDR3 DNA: TGTGCCAGCAGTAATTCGGGGTACTATGGCTACACCTTC
CDR3 protein: CASSNSGYYGYTF

D gene: -
V gene: TRBV6-2/TRBV6-3
J gene: TRBJ1-5
clone size: once
CDR3 DNA: TGTGCCAGCAGCCATGACAGATCGAATCAGCCCCAGCATTTT
CDR3 protein: CASSHDRSNQPQHF

D gene: TRBD2
V gene: TRBV5-1
J gene: TRBJ2-5
clone size: once
CDR3 DNA: TGCGCCAGCAGCGTAGCGGGGGGGGCAGAGACCCAGTACTTC
CDR3 protein: CASSVAGGAETQYF

D gene: TRBD2
V gene: TRBV4-2
J gene: TRBJ2-7
clone size: -
CDR3 DNA: TGTGCCAGCAGCCAAGGCAGCGGGAGGGCCGACGAGCAGTACTTC
CDR3 protein: CASSQGSGRADEQYF

D gene: -
V gene: TRBV9
J gene: TRBJ2-4
clone size: -
CDR3 DNA: TGTGCCAGCAGCGTAGAACCGGAGGGGGCTTGGAACATTCAGTACTTC
CDR3 protein: CASSVEPEGAWNIQYF

D gene: -
V gene: TRBV5-1
J gene: TRBJ1-5
clone size: -
CDR3 DNA: TGCGCCAGCAGCCCTGGAGGGGTTCATCAGCCCCAGCATTTT
CDR3 protein: CASSPGGVHQPQHF

D gene: -
V gene: TRBV19
J gene: TRBJ2-7
clone size: few
CDR3 DNA: TGTGCCAGTAGTATCATTTCCCTAAGCGGGCAGTACTTC
CDR3 protein: CASSIISLSGQYF

D gene: TRBD1
V gene: TRBV6-5
J gene: TRBJ1-3
clone size: once
CDR3 DNA: TGTGCCAGCAGTACGTGGACAGGGGCAGGGGACACCATATATTTT
CDR3 protein: CASSTWTGAGDTIYF

D gene: -
V gene: TRBV18
J gene: TRBJ1-1
clone size: -
CDR3 DNA: TGTGCCAGCTCACCACCCCTCGCAGGAAACACTGAAGCTTTCTTT
CDR3 protein: CASSPPLAGNTEAFF

D gene: -
V gene: TRBV4-3
J gene: TRBJ1-6
clone size: -
CDR3 DNA: TGCGCCAGCAGCCAAGGCGGACAGCACTCCTATAATTCACCCCTCCACTTT
CDR3 protein: CASSQGGQHSYNSPLHF

D gene: -
V gene: TRBV6-5
J gene: TRBJ1-2
clone size: few
CDR3 DNA: TGTGCCACCAAGAGCTATGGCTACACCTTC
CDR3 protein: CATKSYGYTF

D gene: -
V gene: TRBV4-1
J gene: TRBJ1-4
clone size: -
CDR3 DNA: TGCGCCAGCAGCCAAGATGGTCAGCGATATGAAAAACTGTTTTTT
CDR3 protein: CASSQDGQRYEKLFF

D gene: -
V gene: TRBV4-3
J gene: TRBJ2-1
clone size: -
CDR3 DNA: TGCGCCAGCAGCCAAGATCCGGAACGGAGCTCCTACAATGAGCAGTTCTTC
CDR3 protein: CASSQDPERSSYNEQFF

D gene: TRBD1
V gene: TRBV19
J gene: TRBJ1-2
clone size: once
CDR3 DNA: TGTGCCACCGAACAGGGGGCGAACTATGGCTACACCTTC
CDR3 protein: CATEQGANYGYTF

D gene: TRBD1
V gene: TRBV5-1
J gene: TRBJ2-5
clone size: -
CDR3 DNA: TGCGCCAGCAGCTCCTTCGGACAGGGTAAACTAGAGACCCAGTACTTC
CDR3 protein: CASSSFGQGKLETQYF

D gene: -
V gene: TRBV19
J gene: TRBJ2-7
clone size: -
CDR3 DNA: TGTGCCAGTAGTATTCTTCCAGGGCAGTCCTACGAGCAGTACTTC
CDR3 protein: CASSILPGQSYEQYF

D gene: -
V gene: TRBV12-3/TRBV12-4
J gene: TRBJ2-1
clone size: -
CDR3 DNA: TGTGCCAGCAGTTTGTCGAGCGGTAATGAGCAGTTCTTC
CDR3 protein: CASSLSSGNEQFF

D gene: -
V gene: TRBV6-5
J gene: TRBJ1-1
clone size: -
CDR3 DNA: TGTGCCAGCAGTTACCTTAACACTGAAGCTTTCTTT
CDR3 protein: CASSYLNTEAFF

D gene: -
V gene: TRBV25-1
J gene: TRBJ2-7
clone size: -
CDR3 DNA: TGTGCCAGCAGTGCTGGGGCGCCTTACGAGCAGTACTTC
CDR3 protein: CASSAGAPYEQYF

D gene: TRBD1
V gene: TRBV10-3
J gene: TRBJ2-7
clone size: -
CDR3 DNA: TGTGCCATCAGTGCCGGACAGGGGAGGTTAGAGTCCGAGCAGTACTTC
CDR3 protein: CAISAGQGRLESEQYF

D gene: -
V gene: TRBV6-2/TRBV6-3
J gene: TRBJ2-7
clone size: few
CDR3 DNA: TGTGCCAGCAGTCACGCGATGTACGAGCAGTACTTC
CDR3 protein: CASSHAMYEQYF

D gene: TRBD1
V gene: TRBV7-6
J gene: TRBJ2-7
clone size: -
CDR3 DNA: TGTGCCAGCAGCCTCCGGGACAGTGAGCAGTACTTC
CDR3 protein: CASSLRDSEQYF

D gene: -
V gene: TRBV5-1
J gene: TRBJ1-2
clone size: -
CDR3 DNA: TGCGCCAGCAGCTTGGCCGCGGATGGCTACACCTTC
CDR3 protein: CASSLAADGYTF

D gene: -
V gene: TRBV20-1
J gene: TRBJ1-1
clone size: -
CDR3 DNA: TGCAGTGCCCGGGACAATATATTAGCTTTCTTT
CDR3 protein: CSARDNILAFF

D gene: -
V gene: TRBV10-3
J gene: TRBJ2-7
clone size: -
CDR3 DNA: TGTGCCATCAGTAACCAACAGGTTAACGAGCAGTACTTC
CDR3 protein: CAISNQQVNEQYF